The clone carrying this TCR beta chain was observed a handful of times. CDR3 length: 10 residues. Germline V gives CDR1 SQVTM, CDR2 ANQGSEA. Trimming removed 4 bases from V and 8 bases from J, with 6 bases in between. The authors prepared the TCRbeta library with unique molecular identifiers. TCRdb re-called the PCR reads through MiXCR, storing one row per CDR3 protein. The sample lists roughly 610,000 distinct CDR3 sequences; 10% to 13% were seen once. This entry comes from a study of T-cell reconstitution after alpha-beta-depleted transplantation in children. The clonotype comes from a human donor who donated a stem cell graft to a child with acute myeloid leukemia. This sequence joins TRBV29-1 and TRBJ2-1, with D unresolved. This specimen was PBMCs from the stem cell graft donor, taken from the stem cell graft. The CDR3: CSVGRHEQFF. The CDR3 DNA follows: TGCAGCGTTGGCCGCCATGAGCAGTTCTTC.